What follows are 5 T cell receptor beta chains derived from one specimen sequenced in a study of blood T cell repertoires in COVID-19. Here immunoSEQ multiplex PCR was the method, and the copy in TCRdb shows in-frame clones only, minus some. The table lists about 160,000 clones, roughly 80% of them singletons. Sequencing used peripheral blood. All receptors derive from a man in his 60s with acute or convalescent COVID-19.

The gene calls are TRBV10-3 and TRBJ1-1; TRBD1 agrees at 7 bases. V was pared by 10 bases and J by 1 base, with 3 bases of the junction left unmatched. Germline CDR1 is ENHRY and CDR2 is SYGVKD. This CDR3 comprises 12 residues. The CDR3 DNA follows: TGTGCCACAGGGGACAGGAACACTGAAGCTTTCTTT. Protein sequence: CATGDRNTEAFF.

This rearrangement joins TRBV5-1 to TRBJ2-1; possibly TRBD1 for D (7 bases). V was cut by 1 base and J by 6 bases, with 8 bases left in between. Germline CDR1 reads SGHRS; CDR2 reads YFSETQ. This CDR3 spans 13 amino acids. CDR3 in amino acids: CASSLQGGNEQFF. DNA of the CDR3: TGCGCCAGCAGCTTGCAGGGGGGCAATGAGCAGTTCTTC.

With regard to this clone: Its ends do not fully match the called genes, so a read error is possible. The rearrangement joins TRBV14 to TRBJ1-1; a possible D gene is TRBD1 (6 bases). This CDR3 has 13 residues. CDR1 is SGHDN, CDR2 FVKESK, per germline. CDR3: CASSRGATARGHF. Here the CDR3 DNA reads TGTGCCAGCAGCCGGGGTGCCACGGCCAGGGGCCATTTT.

The chain carries TRBV18 and TRBJ1-4, with 9 positions matching TRBD1. Per the germline V gene, CDR1 is KGHSH and CDR2 is LQKENI. J gave up 0 bases and V 3 bases, and 5 bases lay outside the gene matches. The CDR3 length is 17 residues. CDR3 loop: CASSPGTGLPTNEKLFF. DNA for the CDR3: TGTGCCAGCTCACCCGGGACAGGGCTACCAACTAATGAAAAACTGTTTTTT.

V and J are TRBV10-3 and TRBJ2-4, with D possibly TRBD1 on 6 matching bases. Germline loops: CDR1 ENHRY, CDR2 SYGVKD. The CDR3 is 15 amino acids. Trimming left V 3 bases short and J 8 bases short, with 17 bases between. This CDR3 is CAISEGDQGGDIQYF. CDR3 DNA sequence: TGTGCCATCAGTGAAGGGGACCAAGGGGGAGACATTCAGTACTTC.